What follows are 14 T cell receptor beta chains derived from one specimen sequenced in a study of response to subunit inactivated influenza vaccine. MiXCR, run by TCRdb on the RT-PCR reads, gives a single entry per CDR3 protein. The table lists 400,000 to 650,000 distinct CDR3 sequences, roughly 7.9% of them singletons. The material was PBMCs from blood, obtained around 25 months after vaccination. The receptors were gathered from a man between 50 and 75 years old who received an inactivated influenza vaccine.

The chain joins TRBV3-1 to TRBJ2-5, with 7 bases that match TRBD1. The CDR3 has 13 amino acids. Trimming at V came to 6 bases and at J to 5 bases, leaving 6 bases not matched to a gene. Germline CDR1 reads LGHDT; CDR2 reads YNNKEL (reference sequence). The CDR3 sequence is CASSHRGEETQYF. CDR3 DNA: TGTGCCAGCAGTCACAGGGGCGAGGAGACCCAGTACTTC.

V and J are TRBV9 and TRBJ2-3; 8 bases are shared with TRBD2. Per germline, CDR1 SGDLS and CDR2 YYNGEE. V was pared by 6 bases and J by 4 bases, with 7 bases of the junction left unmatched. The CDR3 sequence is 14 residues long. The CDR3 reads CASTGGGRSDTQYF. The DNA of the CDR3 is TGTGCCAGCACCGGCGGGGGGCGATCAGATACGCAGTATTTT.

The sample holds many counts of this clonotype. The V and J genes are TRBV10-3 and TRBJ1-2; D remains ambiguous. The V gene's germline CDR1 is ENHRY and CDR2 SYGVKD. The CDR3 has 12 amino acids. Trimming took off 10 bases at V and 4 bases at J, with 13 bases between the two ends. In DNA form, the CDR3 reads TGTGCCACAAGCCAACCGGGCTATGGCTACACCTTC. It yields the protein CATSQPGYGYTF.

The chain couples TRBV20-1 to TRBJ2-7; 7 nucleotides match TRBD1. This CDR3 spans 13 amino acids. CDR1 is DFQATT and CDR2 is SNEGSKA in the germline V gene (reference sequence). Germline trimming cut 6 bases from V and 4 bases from J; bases unmatched to any gene: 9. The CDR3 loop reads CSAHKGATYEQYF. CDR3 coding DNA: TGCAGTGCCCACAAGGGGGCCACGTACGAGCAGTACTTC.

This clonotype was counted ten times or more. The chain carries TRBV6-2 or TRBV6-3 and TRBJ2-3; D is possibly TRBD2 (5 bases). This CDR3 region has 15 residues. Germline V gene lookup returns CDR1 MNHEY and CDR2 SVGEGT. Trimming left V 7 bases short and J 5 bases short, with 19 bases between. Written as DNA, the CDR3 is TGTGCCAGCACCCGCAGGCTCCTTAGCGAAGATACGCAGTATTTT. Encoded protein: CASTRRLLSEDTQYF.

In this sample, this clonotype turned up a few times. The chain carries TRBV7-2 and TRBJ2-3, with 10 nucleotides matching TRBD2. The CDR3 consists of 15 residues. CDR1 is SGHTA, CDR2 FQGNSA, per germline. V was clipped by 5 bases and J by 1 base; unmatched bases: 3. Here the CDR3 reads CASSLSGRGTDTQYF. Here the CDR3 DNA reads TGTGCCAGCAGCCTCAGCGGGAGGGGCACAGATACGCAGTATTTT.

This clonotype was observed many times. This chain links TRBV4-2 with TRBJ2-7, with D unclear. V gave up 0 bases and J gave up 2 bases, with 8 bases separating them. The CDR3 length is 14 residues. Germline assignment: CDR1 LGHNA and CDR2 YNFKEQ. CDR3 DNA sequence: TGTGCCAGCAGCCAAGACGGTCATACCTACGAGCAGTACTTC. Its translation is CASSQDGHTYEQYF.

The chain has TRBV5-1 and TRBJ1-1; 9 bases line up with TRBD1. This CDR3 spans 15 amino acids. Germline CDR1 is SGHRS and CDR2 is YFSETQ. V lost 3 bases to trimming and J lost 3 bases; unmatched junction nucleotides: 6. CDR3 sequence (DNA): TGCGCCAGCAGCTGGATTCGGACAGGGGACACTGAAGCTTTCTTT. Its translation: CASSWIRTGDTEAFF.

This clonotype was recorded many times. V gene TRBV5-6 combines with J gene TRBJ2-3; 8 positions match TRBD2. Per germline, CDR1 SGHDT and CDR2 YYEEEE. The junction had 8 bases not matched to a gene; V was cut back by 4 bases and J by 1 base. This CDR3 is built from 16 residues. CDR3 amino acids: CASSPFRREGTDTQYF. The CDR3 nucleotides read TGTGCCAGCAGCCCCTTCCGGCGGGAGGGCACAGATACGCAGTATTTT.

The rearrangement uses TRBV20-1 and TRBJ2-7; 7 bases line up with TRBD2. V lost 6 bases and J lost 2; bases outside the gene matches: 7. There are 13 residues in the CDR3. Germline loops: CDR1 DFQATT, CDR2 SNEGSKA (reference sequence). CDR3 protein: CSASSGKTYEQYF. CDR3 sequence (DNA): TGCAGTGCGAGCAGCGGGAAAACCTACGAGCAGTACTTC.

This chain links TRBV28 with TRBJ2-2, with 9 bases matching TRBD1. The germline gives CDR1 MDHEN, CDR2 SYDVKM. The CDR3 is 12 residues long. The V and J ends lost 10 bases and 9 bases, in that order; junction bases with no gene match: 6. The CDR3 reads CAITGGYRELFF. The CDR3 DNA sequence: TGTGCCATCACAGGGGGCTATCGGGAGCTGTTTTTT.

This clonotype was recorded many times. The genes are TRBV2 and TRBJ2-3; D gene unclear. The length of the CDR3 is 14 residues. In germline, CDR1 is SNHLY, CDR2 FYNNEI. The V gene lost 4 bases and the J gene lost 1 base, with 9 bases spanning the gap. CDR3 residues: CASSASGGTDTQYF. CDR3 nucleotide sequence: TGTGCCAGCAGTGCCAGTGGAGGCACAGATACGCAGTATTTT.

V gene TRBV18 combines with J gene TRBJ2-7; TRBD1 might be the D (6 bases). V shed 2 bases and J shed 7 bases, with 12 bases lying between them. This CDR3 is 13 amino acids long. CDR1 is KGHSH, CDR2 LQKENI, per germline. The DNA of the CDR3 is TGTGCCAGCTCACCAAAACAGGGATCGGAGCAGTACTTC. Its protein product is CASSPKQGSEQYF.

The CDR3 loop reads CSARYPSGSQYEQYF. Written as DNA, the CDR3 is TGCAGTGCTAGATATCCTAGCGGGTCGCAGTACGAGCAGTACTTC. V is TRBV20-1 and J is TRBJ2-7, with TRBD2 matching over 8 bases. V shed 2 bases and J 4 bases; nucleotides not matched to a gene: 10. The CDR3 runs 15 residues. Germline V gene lookup returns CDR1 DFQATT and CDR2 SNEGSKA (reference sequence).